This T cell receptor (beta chain) appears in the sequencing data of a study of T cell clones after liver transplantation. At the level of the study: Immunosuppression withdrawal was tried within 2 years after liver transplantation in this trial.

The junction had 3 bases not matched to a gene; V was cut back by 1 base and J by 7 bases. Germline loops: CDR1 SGHRS, CDR2 YFSETQ. This CDR3 has 14 amino acids. Sorting of unstimulated PBMCs yielded separate CD3+CD4+ and CD3+CD8+ fractions. Sequencing was performed with immunoSEQ multiplex PCR; in TCRdb, only in-frame clones are kept and a portion is missing. The table shows 65,000 to 95,000 clones, with about four fifths occurring only once. The rearrangement links TRBV5-1 to TRBJ1-3; 9 bases align to TRBD1. The receptor comes from a human donor who received a liver transplant. Specimen: CD4+ T cells from blood, collected before liver transplant. CDR3 DNA sequence: TGCGCCAGCAGCTTGAACAGGGGGCCGAACACCATATATTTT. It codes for CASSLNRGPNTIYF.